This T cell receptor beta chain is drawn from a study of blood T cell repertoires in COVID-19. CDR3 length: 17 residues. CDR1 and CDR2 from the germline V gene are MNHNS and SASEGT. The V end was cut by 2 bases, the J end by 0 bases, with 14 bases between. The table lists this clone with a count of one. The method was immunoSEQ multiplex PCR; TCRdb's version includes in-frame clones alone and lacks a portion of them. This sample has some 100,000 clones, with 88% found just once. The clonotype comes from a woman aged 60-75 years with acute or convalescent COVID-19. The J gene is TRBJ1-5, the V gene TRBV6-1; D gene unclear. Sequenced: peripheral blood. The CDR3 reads CASSEIGVPYSNQPQHF. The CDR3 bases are TGTGCCAGCAGTGAAATCGGTGTCCCTTATAGCAATCAGCCCCAGCATTTT.